One T cell receptor (beta chain) is described in this entry. The age range of participants was 18 to 89 years, with residence in about two dozen US areas. Deletions cut 3 bases from V and 8 bases from J, with 17 bases between. The CDR3 loop spans 14 amino acids. Germline CDR1 and CDR2: SQVTM and ANQGSEA. The data were obtained in a study of blood T cell repertoires in COVID-19. Methods used by the authors: Amplification of reference gene primers provided the estimated nucleated cell counts. The protocol was immunoSEQ multiplex PCR, while the TCRdb copy is restricted to in-frame clones and leaves out a portion. V, J and clone size derive from that table, while D and trimming were established from the DNA sequence. The sample comprises about 310,000 clones, around 90% of which are singletons, and about 8.9% rests with the top ten.

Material for sequencing was PBMCs or T cells enriched from blood (not recorded which). The clonotype comes from a woman aged 18-30 years who had recovered from COVID-19. This rearrangement joins TRBV29-1 to TRBJ2-1, with a tentative D call TRBD1 (6 bases). CDR3 protein: CSVDAQGWSDEQFF. In nucleotides, the CDR3 is TGCAGCGTTGATGCGCAGGGGTGGTCGGATGAGCAGTTCTTC.